This TCR beta chain was recovered during a study of shared clonotypes between healthy human individuals. CD45RO-negative cells were positively selected for CCR7, leaving out terminally differentiated effector memory CD45RA+ cells. Profiled with immunoSEQ multiplex PCR; TCRdb holds only in-frame clones, not every one. Of about 600,000 clones detected, roughly 98% appear once; the ten largest clones hold approximately 0.3%. The table lists this clone with a count of one. V shed 4 bases and J 11 bases; nucleotides not matched to a gene: 12. CDR1 and CDR2 from the germline V gene are LNHNV and YYDKDF (reference sequence). The CDR3 runs 14 residues.

Sequences were obtained from naive CD8+ T cells sorted from blood. This receptor was taken from a man younger than 45 in good health. V is TRBV15 and J is TRBJ2-3; 7 bases map to TRBD1. The CDR3: CATSMSRDRSKQYF. In DNA, the CDR3 is TGTGCCACCAGCATGAGCAGGGACAGAAGTAAGCAGTATTTT.